In its sample, the clone carrying this TCR beta chain was seen a few times. Its antigen is unknown. This entry belongs to a study of human T cells and chemical hapten exposure. Study-wide context: Diphenylcyclopropenone doses were given weekly to the scalps of patients across the roughly 23-week study. Study-wide points: The count of PT1 expanded TCRs correlated positively with patch test score. Expanded TCRs made up significantly more big CDR3 similarity clusters than controls did.

The CDR3 covers 14 residues. Trimming cost V 6 bases and J 0 bases, with 9 bases left between them. The V gene's germline CDR1 is MNHNY and CDR2 SVGAGI (reference sequence). Each CDR3 protein is one row after TCRdb ran MiXCR on the RACE reads. The sample holds about 85,000 distinct CDR3 sequences; about 8% are singletons and the top ten take about 2.5%. Time point: pre-sensitization, week 0. The treatment is: therapeutic diphenylcyclopropenone sensitization with weekly scalp DPC. This chain uses TRBV6-6 with TRBJ1-5; D unresolved. The specimen was whole blood, collected in connection with sensitization to the hapten diphenylcyclopropenone (DPC). This sequence was found in a man aged 35 to 55 with alopecia areata. Some clones in this sample may be carry-over from other donors' samples. CDR3 sequence: CASSDRDSNQPQHF. DNA for the CDR3: TGTGCCAGCAGCGATCGAGATAGCAATCAGCCCCAGCATTTT.